The 5 T cell receptor beta chains listed next were all sequenced from one sample in a study of technical replicates of blood from several donors. Profiled with immunoSEQ multiplex PCR; TCRdb holds only in-frame clones, not every one. The sample lists over 65,000 clones, over 85% occurring once. The specimen was T cells isolated from PBMCs. The receptors come from a human donor in good health.

J is TRBJ2-2 and V is TRBV7-6; TRBD2 aligns across 7 bases. J lost 0 bases, V lost 5 bases, and 3 bases had no gene match. CDR3 size: 15 residues. Germline CDR1 is SGHVS and CDR2 is FNYEAQ. This CDR3 is CASSAGTTNTGELFF. The CDR3 DNA reads TGTGCCAGCAGCGCCGGGACTACGAACACCGGGGAGCTGTTTTTT. Based on the CDR3 plus reference TRBV7-6 and TRBJ2-2, the full variable domain is GAGVSQSPRYKVTKRGQDVALRCDPISGHVSLYWYRQALGQGPEFLTYFNYEAQQDKSGLPNDRFSAERPEGSISTLTIQRTEQRDSAMYRCASSAGTTNTGELFFGEGSRLTVL.

V is TRBV7-8 and J is TRBJ1-1; 8 bases fit TRBD1. After removal of 4 bases from V and 1 base from J, the junction contained 5 bases not matched to a gene. The germline gives CDR1 SGHVS, CDR2 FQNEAQ. The CDR3 runs to 15 residues. The CDR3: CASSYGDRGNTEAFF. The CDR3 DNA sequence: TGTGCCAGCAGCTACGGCGACAGGGGGAACACTGAAGCTTTCTTT.

The genes are TRBV5-1 and TRBJ2-7; perhaps TRBD2 as D (5 bases). The CDR3 has 16 residues. Trimming stripped 0 bases from V and 4 bases from J, with 17 bases between. CDR1 and CDR2 (germline): SGHRS, YFSETQ. CDR3 amino acids: CASSLGPGSVTYEQYF. CDR3 DNA: TGCGCCAGCAGCTTGGGTCCGGGGTCGGTTACGTACGAGCAGTACTTC.

V and J are TRBV6-5 and TRBJ1-2, with D hard to call. This CDR3 region has 14 residues. Germline values: CDR1 MNHEY, CDR2 SVGAGI. V lost 2 bases to trimming and J lost 4 bases, with 11 bases between them. CDR3 sequence: CASSYARLAYGYTF. The CDR3 nucleotides read TGTGCCAGCAGTTACGCCAGACTCGCCTATGGCTACACCTTC.

This chain connects TRBV7-9 to TRBJ2-2, with D unclear. Germline lookup yields CDR1 SEHNR and CDR2 FQNEAQ (reference sequence). Trimming left V 5 bases short and J 4 bases short, with 8 bases between. The CDR3 spans 13 residues. The CDR3 coding sequence is TGTGCCAGCAGCGTGATCGGCACCGGGGAGCTGTTTTTT. Its protein is CASSVIGTGELFF.